The rows below give T cell receptor beta chains drawn from one sample of a study of T cell responses to AZD1222 COVID-19 vaccine. The table came from immunoSEQ multiplex PCR; TCRdb's copy has only in-frame clones and leaves some out. The sample includes 100,000 to 150,000 clones, over 85% seen only once; the top ten take 1% to 1.3%. Sequencing used peripheral blood, obtained 28 days after the second AZD1222 dose. The receptors come from an adult who received the AZD1222 COVID-19 vaccine. The CDR3 runs from the conserved cysteine through the conserved F or W. A D gene is named only where the DNA matches it firmly. Clone size is shown for a subset of rows, as once, few, many or a class of expanded clone.

d_gene	v_gene	abundance	j_gene	CDR3nt	CDR3aa
TRBD1	TRBV5-6	-	TRBJ2-7	TGTGCCAGCAGCTTGGGGGACAGGGCCTACGAGCAGTACTTC	CASSLGDRAYEQYF
TRBD2	TRBV5-1	-	TRBJ2-1	TGCGCCAGCAGCTTGGCCGCTAGCGGGAGCAATGAGCAGTTCTTC	CASSLAASGSNEQFF
-	TRBV2	-	TRBJ1-2	TGTGCCAGCAGTGGAAGGGGATACGATGGCTACACCTTC	CASSGRGYDGYTF
-	TRBV7-6	-	TRBJ1-3	TGTGCCAGCAGCTTAGAACGGGGCTCTGGAAACACCATATATTTT	CASSLERGSGNTIYF
-	TRBV2	-	TRBJ1-2	TGTGCCAGCAGCGGGACTTCCTATGGCTACACCTTC	CASSGTSYGYTF
TRBD1	TRBV28	-	TRBJ2-7	TGTGCCAGCAGATCCTCCGGGACAGGGGCCTTGGAGCAGTACTTC	CASRSSGTGALEQYF
-	TRBV9	-	TRBJ1-1	TGTGCCAGCAGCGCCAGTTACATGAACACTGAAGCTTTCTTT	CASSASYMNTEAFF
TRBD1	TRBV29-1	-	TRBJ1-1	TGCAGCGTTGAGCCACAGGGGGCGCTTACTGAAGCTTTCTTT	CSVEPQGALTEAFF
-	TRBV19	-	TRBJ1-5	TGTGCCACCTCAAGCCGGGGGCGGGATCAGCCCCAGCATTTT	CATSSRGRDQPQHF
TRBD1	TRBV7-2	-	TRBJ2-7	TGTGCCAGCAGCACCGGGACAGGGTTTTACGAGCAGTACTTC	CASSTGTGFYEQYF
TRBD1	TRBV28	-	TRBJ2-7	TGTGCCAGCAGTCCGGGACAGGGGGGCCGATACGAGCAGTACTTC	CASSPGQGGRYEQYF
-	TRBV19	-	TRBJ1-1	TGTGCCAGTAGCACCCTCAGAATACTGGACACTGAAGCTTTCTTT	CASSTLRILDTEAFF
-	TRBV12-5	-	TRBJ1-2	TGTGCTAGTGGTTTGGAATTGTATGGCTACACCTTC	CASGLELYGYTF
-	TRBV6-2/TRBV6-3	-	TRBJ1-2	TGTGCCAGCAGTTACTCGCAGGAATTCTATGGCTACACCTTC	CASSYSQEFYGYTF
TRBD2	TRBV7-2	-	TRBJ2-3	TGTGCCAGCAGCTTTCTAGCGGGAGCGTCAGATACGCAGTATTTT	CASSFLAGASDTQYF
-	TRBV4-2	-	TRBJ2-4	TGTGCCAGCAGCCAAAAGGCAGGCCAAAACATTCAGTACTTC	CASSQKAGQNIQYF
TRBD2	TRBV3-1/TRBV3-2	-	TRBJ2-1	TGTGCCAGCGGAAGTAGCGCGGGAGGGGGGCAGTTCTTC	CASGSSAGGGQFF
-	TRBV14	-	TRBJ2-3	TGTGCCAGCAGCCAAGATATCGTGCGGGCAGATACGCAGTATTTT	CASSQDIVRADTQYF
-	TRBV5-5	-	TRBJ1-1	TGTGCCAGCAGCTCGGGACCCTTGGGCACTGAAGCTTTCTTT	CASSSGPLGTEAFF
TRBD1	TRBV9	few	TRBJ1-1	TGTGCCAGCAGCGGAGGACAGGGGGAATATGTTGAAGCTTTCTTT	CASSGGQGEYVEAFF
TRBD1	TRBV6-1	-	TRBJ1-4	TGTGCCAGCAGTGAAGGTACAGGGGTTGGCGAAAAACTGTTTTTT	CASSEGTGVGEKLFF
-	TRBV7-6	-	TRBJ1-6	TGTGCCAGCAGCAGCTTATTTAGGGGCCGTAATTCACCCCTCCACTTT	CASSSLFRGRNSPLHF
TRBD1	TRBV7-2	-	TRBJ1-1	TGTGCCAGCAGGTCAGGGGGGGCCACTGAAGCTTTCTTT	CASRSGGATEAFF
-	TRBV6-1	-	TRBJ1-3	TGTGCCAGCAGTGAAGTCTGGGGTTTCTCTGGAAACACCATATATTTT	CASSEVWGFSGNTIYF
TRBD2	TRBV6-2/TRBV6-3	few	TRBJ2-7	TGTGCCAGCAGTGGCCGGACTAGCGGGAGCTACGAGCAGTACTTC	CASSGRTSGSYEQYF
TRBD2	TRBV28	-	TRBJ2-7	TGTGCCAGCAGTTTGGTTTCAGCGGGAGTTCTCTCCTACGAGCAGTACTTC	CASSLVSAGVLSYEQYF
TRBD2	TRBV7-9	-	TRBJ2-3	TGTGCCAGCAGCCCGACTAGCGGCACAGATACGCAGTATTTT	CASSPTSGTDTQYF
-	TRBV11-3	-	TRBJ2-7	TGTGCCAGCAGCCCCCGTCTAACGGGGGTTTCGGGCTCCTACGAGCAGTACTTC	CASSPRLTGVSGSYEQYF
-	TRBV7-3	-	TRBJ1-2	TGTGCCAGCAGCTTAAAGTACGGAGGGGATGATGGCTACACCTTC	CASSLKYGGDDGYTF
-	TRBV6-5	-	TRBJ2-7	TGTGCCAGCACCCCTGAGGGCGGCGGGGTCTACGAGCAGTACTTC	CASTPEGGGVYEQYF
-	TRBV10-3	-	TRBJ2-1	TGTGCCATCAGTGAGTCACGGCAGGAGCCCTACAATGAGCAGTTCTTC	CAISESRQEPYNEQFF
-	TRBV30	once	TRBJ1-2	TGTGCCTGGAGTGTACAGGACTATGGCTACACCTTC	CAWSVQDYGYTF
-	TRBV19	-	TRBJ2-7	TGTGCCAGTAGTATACAACACAGGGACTACGAGCAGTACTTC	CASSIQHRDYEQYF
-	TRBV4-2	-	TRBJ2-1	TGTGCCAGCAGCCAAGGACGGGACTCTGAGCAGTTCTTC	CASSQGRDSEQFF
-	TRBV24-1	once	TRBJ2-1	TGTGCCACCAGTGATTCAGCAAGGGTAAACAATGAGCAGTTCTTC	CATSDSARVNNEQFF
-	TRBV5-6	-	TRBJ2-2	TGTGCCAGCAGCAGTTTGGACAGAGACACCGGGGAGCTGTTTTTT	CASSSLDRDTGELFF
-	TRBV7-9	few	TRBJ2-1	TGTGCCAGCAGCTTAGTAGCTAGAGGGGTTGAGCAGTTCTTC	CASSLVARGVEQFF
-	TRBV5-1	-	TRBJ2-3	TGCGCCAGCAGCATCTCTCCGGCGACGGTCCCAGATACGCAGTATTTT	CASSISPATVPDTQYF
-	TRBV6-5	-	TRBJ1-2	TGTGCCAGCATCCTGATGGCGAGTAACTATGGCTACACCTTC	CASILMASNYGYTF
TRBD2	TRBV9	-	TRBJ2-5	TGTGCCAGCAGCGTGGGACTAGCCAAAGAGACCCAGTACTTC	CASSVGLAKETQYF
-	TRBV7-2	-	TRBJ2-7	TGTGCCAGCAGCCCCGGCAGGTTCCCCTACGAGCAGTACTTC	CASSPGRFPYEQYF
TRBD1	TRBV4-3	-	TRBJ1-4	TGCGCCAGCAGCCAACGACAGGGGGCGCGTGAAAAACTGTTTTTT	CASSQRQGAREKLFF
-	TRBV30	-	TRBJ1-6	TGTGCCTGGAGTGGAGTGGGGGGGCCTAATTCACCCCTCCACTTT	CAWSGVGGPNSPLHF
-	TRBV5-1	-	TRBJ1-5	TGCGCCAGCAGTTTGGACAACAATCAGCCCCAGCATTTT	CASSLDNNQPQHF
TRBD2	TRBV11-2	-	TRBJ2-3	TGTGCCAGCAGCCCCAGCGGGAGAGGCACAGATACGCAGTATTTT	CASSPSGRGTDTQYF
TRBD1	TRBV4-1	-	TRBJ2-2	TGCGCCAGCAGCCAGGATCACAGGGGGCACACCGGGGAGCTGTTTTTT	CASSQDHRGHTGELFF
TRBD1	TRBV7-9	-	TRBJ1-4	TGTGCCAGCAGCGACAGGGGACTTGGGGAAAAACTGTTTTTT	CASSDRGLGEKLFF
-	TRBV3-1/TRBV3-2	few	TRBJ1-2	TGTGCCAGCAGCCAAGGCACTAACTATGGCTACACCTTC	CASSQGTNYGYTF
-	TRBV7-9	-	TRBJ2-3	TGTGCCAGCAGCTTACCAGGGGGGACGGGCACAGATACGCAGTATTTT	CASSLPGGTGTDTQYF
-	TRBV11-2	-	TRBJ2-7	TGTGCCAGCAGCTTACAAGCGGTTCCCTACGAGCAGTACTTC	CASSLQAVPYEQYF
TRBD1	TRBV5-1	-	TRBJ1-1	TGCGCCAGCAGCCGGACAGGGGCCGCGGAGGACACTGAAGCTTTCTTT	CASSRTGAAEDTEAFF
-	TRBV18	once	TRBJ2-5	TGTGCCAGCTCACCCGGAACTCAAGAGACCCAGTACTTC	CASSPGTQETQYF
-	TRBV24-1	-	TRBJ2-1	TGTGCCACCAAATCGAGTGGGGACAATGAGCAGTTCTTC	CATKSSGDNEQFF
TRBD1	TRBV11-1	-	TRBJ2-1	TGTGCCAGCAGCGCCGACAGGGGTTGGAACAATGAGCAGTTCTTC	CASSADRGWNNEQFF
TRBD1	TRBV27	-	TRBJ1-5	TGTGCCAGCAGTTCCGACAGGGGTAGCAATCAGCCCCAGCATTTT	CASSSDRGSNQPQHF